The 5 T cell receptor beta chains presented below share a single source sample, sequenced in a study of blood T cell repertoires in COVID-19. Produced via immunoSEQ multiplex PCR; TCRdb's table is partial and in-frame only. This sample has about 240,000 clones, with about 83% found just once. Sequencing input: peripheral blood. The receptors originated from a man aged 25-40 years who had recovered from COVID-19.

This rearrangement joins TRBV6-5 to TRBJ2-2; maybe TRBD2 (6 bases). V dropped 7 bases and J dropped 1 base, with 13 bases sitting between them. The germline V gene encodes CDR1 MNHEY and CDR2 SVGAGI. The length of the CDR3 is 15 residues. The DNA for the CDR3 is TGTGCCAGCACTGCCGGGACTGGGAACACCGGGGAGCTGTTTTTT. This gives the protein CASTAGTGNTGELFF.

The chain recombines TRBV7-9 with TRBJ2-1; D might be TRBD2 (5 bases). Trimming pared 7 bases from V and 0 bases from J, leaving 13 bases between. Germline CDR1 and CDR2: SEHNR and FQNEAQ (reference sequence). CDR3 length: 15 residues. The CDR3 protein is CASTPKRSSYNEQFF. CDR3 sequence (DNA): TGTGCCAGCACCCCCAAGCGGAGCTCCTACAATGAGCAGTTCTTC.

V and J are TRBV4-1 and TRBJ1-5, with D hard to call. Trimming took 0 bases from V and 7 from J, leaving 13 bases between them. CDR3 length: 15 amino acids. Germline assignment: CDR1 MGHRA and CDR2 YSYEKL. The CDR3 DNA reads as TGCGCCAGCAGCCAAGAAGGATCGAGGGTACAGCCCCAGCATTTT. It yields the protein CASSQEGSRVQPQHF.

The rearrangement uses TRBV9 and TRBJ2-5; possible D gene TRBD2, 5 bases. The germline V gene has CDR1 SGDLS and CDR2 YYNGEE. This CDR3 spans 14 amino acids. The V end lost 0 bases, the J end lost 3 bases, and 9 bases lay between the germline ends. The CDR3: CASSVGSGEETQYF. DNA of the CDR3: TGTGCCAGCAGCGTAGGCAGCGGAGAAGAGACCCAGTACTTC.

This sequence joins TRBV4-2 and TRBJ1-2, with D unclear. The ends were cut back, 3 bases at V and 8 bases at J, with 7 bases in the middle. The CDR3 runs to 11 residues. The germline V gene has CDR1 LGHNA and CDR2 YNFKEQ. In DNA, the CDR3 is TGTGCCAGCAGCCAGGACTTCGGCTACACCTTC. Amino acids: CASSQDFGYTF.